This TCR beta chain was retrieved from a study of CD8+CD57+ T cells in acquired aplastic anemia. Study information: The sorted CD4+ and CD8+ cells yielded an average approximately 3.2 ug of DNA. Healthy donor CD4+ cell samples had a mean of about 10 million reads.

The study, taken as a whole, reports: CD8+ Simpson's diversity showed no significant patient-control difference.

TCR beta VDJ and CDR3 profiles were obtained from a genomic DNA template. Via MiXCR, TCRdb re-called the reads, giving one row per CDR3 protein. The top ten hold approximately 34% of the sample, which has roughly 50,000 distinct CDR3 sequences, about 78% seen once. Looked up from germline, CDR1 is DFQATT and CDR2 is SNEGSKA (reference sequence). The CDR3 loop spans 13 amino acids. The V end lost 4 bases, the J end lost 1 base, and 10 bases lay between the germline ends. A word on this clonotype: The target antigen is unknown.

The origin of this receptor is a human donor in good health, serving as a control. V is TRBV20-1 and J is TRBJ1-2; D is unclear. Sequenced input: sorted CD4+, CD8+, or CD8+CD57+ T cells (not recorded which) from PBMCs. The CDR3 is CSATLDGNYGYTF. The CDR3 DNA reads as TGCAGTGCTACCCTGGACGGTAACTATGGCTACACCTTC.